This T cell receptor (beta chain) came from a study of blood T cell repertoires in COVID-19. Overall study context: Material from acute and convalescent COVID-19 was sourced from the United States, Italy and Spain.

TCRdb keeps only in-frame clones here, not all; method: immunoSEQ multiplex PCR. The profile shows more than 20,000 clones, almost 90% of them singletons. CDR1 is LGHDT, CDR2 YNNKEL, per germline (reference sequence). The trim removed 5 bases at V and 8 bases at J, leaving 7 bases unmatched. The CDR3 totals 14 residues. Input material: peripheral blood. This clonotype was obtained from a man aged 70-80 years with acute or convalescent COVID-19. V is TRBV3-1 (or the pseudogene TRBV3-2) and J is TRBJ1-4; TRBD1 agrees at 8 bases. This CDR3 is CASSSRTGNEKLFF. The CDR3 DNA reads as TGTGCCAGCAGCTCCCGGACAGGGAACGAAAAACTGTTTTTT.